What follows are 30 T cell receptor beta chains derived from one specimen sequenced in a study of blood T cells in healthy people across ages. The use of a sample-barcoded 5' primer and a J-beta primer mix characterized a second PCR of roughly 7 to 11 cycles. TCRdb reanalysed the 5' RACE reads using MiXCR and keeps one entry per CDR3 protein. The sample consists of hundreds of thousands of distinct CDR3 sequences, about three fifths of them appearing once. The sequenced sample consisted of blood. Receptors originate from a man aged 30 to 39 in good health.

The gene calls are TRBV7-2 and TRBJ2-1; 15 bases agree with TRBD2. CDR3 length: 17 amino acids. The germline gives CDR1 SGHTA, CDR2 FQGNSA. V lost 4 bases, J lost 9 bases, and 10 bases stayed unmatched. The CDR3: CASSSIVGTSGRREQFF. The CDR3 DNA reads as TGTGCCAGCAGCTCTATTGTAGGGACTAGCGGGAGGCGTGAGCAGTTCTTC.

J is TRBJ2-3 and V is TRBV11-1, with 12 bases lining up with TRBD2. The junction had 9 bases not matched to a gene; V was cut back by 1 base and J by 1 base. The germline gives CDR1 SGHAT, CDR2 FQDESV (reference sequence). The CDR3 length is 19 residues. In nucleotides, the CDR3 is TGTGCCAGCAGCTTAGGACTAGCGGGGGCCCCTTGGGGCACAGATACGCAGTATTTT. Its protein product is CASSLGLAGAPWGTDTQYF.

The chain is built from TRBV27 and TRBJ2-2; 8 nucleotides agree with TRBD1. The CDR3 is made up of 15 amino acids. The junction had 10 bases not matched to a gene; V was cut back by 7 bases and J by 6 bases. Germline loops: CDR1 MNHEY, CDR2 SMNVEV (reference sequence). CDR3 DNA: TGTGCCAGCATCTACAGGACAGGGTATCCCGGGGAGCTGTTTTTT. It yields the protein CASIYRTGYPGELFF.

In its sample, this clonotype was seen a few times. This rearrangement joins TRBV3-1 to TRBJ2-6, with D possibly being TRBD1 (6 bases). Germline CDR1 and CDR2: LGHDT and YNNKEL (reference sequence). The V gene lost 3 bases and the J gene lost 4 bases, with 13 bases spanning the gap. This CDR3 has 16 residues. CDR3 DNA: TGTGCCAGCAGCCAGCCAGGGGCTTCAGGGGCCAACGTCCTGACTTTC. Translated, it gives CASSQPGASGANVLTF.

The sample holds a few counts of this clonotype. The J gene is TRBJ1-4, the V gene TRBV4-3; D unresolved. In germline, CDR1 is LGHNA, CDR2 YSLEER. V gave up 0 bases and J gave up 2 bases, with 7 bases separating them. There are 15 residues in the CDR3. CDR3 protein: CASSQEGSTNEKLFF. The CDR3 DNA sequence: TGCGCCAGCAGCCAAGAAGGGTCGACTAATGAAAAACTGTTTTTT.

A few counts support this clonotype. This chain links TRBV25-1 with TRBJ2-5; maybe TRBD1 (6 bases). Trimming removed 1 base from V and 11 bases from J, with 17 bases in between. The CDR3 length is 14 residues. Per germline, CDR1 MGHDK and CDR2 SYGVNS. The CDR3 coding sequence is TGTGCCAGCAGTGAATTCGGCAGGGGTGGAGAGCAGTACTTC. Its translation: CASSEFGRGGEQYF.

This chain links TRBV2 with TRBJ2-3; possibly TRBD2 for D (6 bases). Germline assignment: CDR1 SNHLY and CDR2 FYNNEI. The CDR3 is 15 amino acids. V was trimmed by 3 bases and J by 8 bases, leaving 18 bases between them. This CDR3 reads CASSDRSPGVGTQYF. The CDR3 nucleotides read TGTGCCAGCAGTGATAGGAGCCCGGGGGTTGGTACGCAGTATTTT.

The chain recombines TRBV4-2 with TRBJ1-2; the match to TRBD1 covers 8 bases. The germline CDR1 and CDR2 sequences are LGHNA and YNFKEQ. With 7 bases clipped from V and 6 bases from J, the junction kept 10 bases outside the gene matches. The CDR3 length is 14 residues. The CDR3 spells CASTLRIQGDGYTF. CDR3 DNA sequence: TGTGCCAGCACCTTAAGAATACAGGGGGATGGCTACACCTTC.

This sequence joins TRBV7-2 and TRBJ2-1; 10 nucleotides align to TRBD2. The J segment lost 5 bases and the V segment lost 2 bases, leaving 9 bases of the junction unmatched. The CDR3 runs 17 residues. Per germline, CDR1 SGHTA and CDR2 FQGNSA. This CDR3 reads CASSLFRRTSGHNEQFF. The CDR3 DNA sequence: TGTGCCAGCAGCTTATTCCGAAGGACTAGCGGTCACAATGAGCAGTTCTTC. The complete variable domain, with remaining parts taken from reference TRBV7-2 and TRBJ2-1, reads GAGVSQSPSNKVTEKGKDVELRCDPISGHTALYWYRQSLGQGLEFLIYFQGNSAPDKSGLPSDRFSAERTGGSVSTLTIQRTQQEDSAVYLCASSLFRRTSGHNEQFFGPGTRLTVL.

V usage is TRBV6-5 and J usage is TRBJ2-3; the match to TRBD1 covers 11 bases. Germline V gene lookup returns CDR1 MNHEY and CDR2 SVGAGI. The trim removed 2 bases at V and 3 bases at J, leaving 10 bases unmatched. This CDR3 region has 18 residues. The CDR3 reads CASSYPLQGQGATDTQYF. The CDR3 DNA reads as TGTGCCAGCAGTTACCCCCTTCAAGGACAGGGGGCAACAGATACGCAGTATTTT.

The V and J genes are TRBV6-1 and TRBJ2-4; 7 bases align to TRBD2. The J call may be incorrect, as the DNA end agrees better with TRBJ2-7. Germline V CDR1 and CDR2: MNHNS, SASEGT. The CDR3 sequence is 14 residues long. The CDR3 DNA reads as TGTGCCAGCAGTGGGCAGGGACTAACCTACGAGCAGTACTTC. Amino acids: CASSGQGLTYEQYF.

The chain employs TRBV28 and TRBJ1-1; maybe TRBD1 (5 bases). The CDR3 is made up of 19 amino acids. In germline, CDR1 is MDHEN, CDR2 SYDVKM. V lost 3 bases and J lost 4, with 27 bases in between. In DNA form, the CDR3 reads TGTGCCAGCAGTTTTAGTGTTTTCCAGTCCTCAAAGGGGAGCACTGAAGCTTTCTTT. It encodes CASSFSVFQSSKGSTEAFF.

There are a few counts of this clonotype. The chain combines TRBV9 with TRBJ2-7; 10 positions match TRBD1. Trimming removed 4 bases from V and 4 bases from J; junction bases left unmatched: 8. Looked up from germline, CDR1 is SGDLS and CDR2 is YYNGEE. The CDR3 covers 15 residues. The CDR3 DNA reads as TGTGCCAGCAGCCCTAGTGCGGGACAGGGGTACGAGCAGTACTTC. This gives the protein CASSPSAGQGYEQYF.

This clonotype has a handful of counts. The rearrangement joins TRBV20-1 to TRBJ2-4, with 7 bases lining up with TRBD1. Unmatched junction bases numbered 7, after V lost 5 bases and J lost 0 bases. The CDR3 extends over 15 amino acids. The V gene's germline CDR1 is DFQATT and CDR2 SNEGSKA (reference sequence). CDR3 region: CSAPPQGVAKNIQYF. The CDR3 coding sequence is TGCAGTGCTCCACCCCAGGGGGTAGCCAAAAACATTCAGTACTTC.

V gene TRBV7-2 combines with J gene TRBJ1-1; D ambiguous. CDR3 length: 13 amino acids. V lost 1 base to trimming and J lost 11 bases, with 14 bases between them. Per the germline V gene, CDR1 is SGHTA and CDR2 is FQGNSA. The chain's CDR3 is CASSLVTQNGAFF. The CDR3 region has the DNA TGTGCCAGCAGCTTAGTGACCCAGAACGGGGCTTTCTTT.

Only a few counts were recorded for this clonotype. This chain joins TRBV4-2 and TRBJ2-3; the D is unclear. Trimming removed 3 bases at V and 6 bases at J, with 16 bases between. Germline CDR1 LGHNA, CDR2 YNFKEQ. This CDR3 spans 15 amino acids. The CDR3 DNA is TGTGCCAGCAGCCAGAAGGACCGAATGGGGGATACGCAGTATTTT. This encodes CASSQKDRMGDTQYF.

This clonotype was picked up a small number of times. This rearrangement joins TRBV7-6 to TRBJ2-1; TRBD2 aligns across 12 bases. CDR1 is SGHVS, CDR2 FNYEAQ, per germline. The junction had 6 bases not matched to a gene; V was cut back by 6 bases and J by 3 bases. CDR3 size: 16 residues. CDR3 nucleotides: TGTGCCAGCAGTTCTAGCGGGGGGGCCCTCTACAATGAGCAGTTCTTC. It specifies CASSSSGGALYNEQFF.

J is TRBJ2-7 and V is TRBV9; maybe TRBD1 (5 bases). The ends were cut back, 0 bases at V and 5 bases at J, with 18 bases in the middle. The CDR3 is 16 amino acids. CDR1 is SGDLS and CDR2 is YYNGEE in the germline V gene. CDR3 sequence (DNA): TGTGCCAGCAGCGTAGAAGAGACAGCCAAGGAGAACGAGCAGTACTTC. Translating gives CASSVEETAKENEQYF.

A note on this clonotype: One junction end does not reproduce the germline sequence, and a read error may be involved. This sequence joins TRBV28 and TRBJ2-5; 7 bases agree with TRBD1. The DNA matches TRBJ2-7 better at its end, which makes the J call doubtful. The CDR3 consists of 14 residues. Germline-derived CDR1 and CDR2 are MDHEN and SYDVKM. The CDR3 spells CAGSLSGTAYEQYF. The CDR3 DNA sequence: TGTGCCGGCAGTTTATCCGGGACAGCATACGAGCAGTACTTC.

The chain carries TRBV4-2 and TRBJ2-7; 10 nucleotides line up with TRBD2. This CDR3 has 17 amino acids. The V gene's germline CDR1 is LGHNA and CDR2 YNFKEQ. The V and J ends lost 1 base and 4 bases, in that order; junction bases with no gene match: 10. The CDR3 spells CASSQGPELAGVYEQYF. Here the CDR3 DNA reads TGTGCCAGCAGCCAAGGGCCGGAGCTAGCGGGAGTGTACGAGCAGTACTTC.

The gene calls are TRBV27 and TRBJ1-2, with D tentatively TRBD1 (6 bases). Germline V CDR1 and CDR2: MNHEY, SMNVEV (reference sequence). V was shortened by 5 bases and J by 11 bases, with 18 bases between the two germline ends. The CDR3 is 13 residues long. In DNA, the CDR3 is TGTGCCAGCAGTCCCTCCGGCTCAGGGGAGTACACCTTC. It specifies CASSPSGSGEYTF.

The rearrangement uses TRBV3-1 and TRBJ2-6; D is possibly TRBD1 (5 bases). Per germline, CDR1 LGHDT and CDR2 YNNKEL (reference sequence). V lost 5 bases, J lost 9 bases, and 11 bases lay in between. The CDR3 is made up of 13 amino acids. CDR3 DNA sequence: TGTGCCAGCAGCAACAGGTTAGGCAACGTCCTGACTTTC. Translated: CASSNRLGNVLTF.

The chain combines TRBV3-1 with TRBJ1-2; weak D call: TRBD1 (6 bases). Germline CDR1 reads LGHDT; CDR2 reads YNNKEL (reference sequence). The CDR3 loop spans 14 amino acids. Trimming removed 1 base at V and 4 bases at J, with 10 bases between. CDR3 amino acids: CASSQGGGLYGYTF. CDR3 nucleotide sequence: TGTGCCAGCAGCCAAGGCGGGGGGCTCTATGGCTACACCTTC.

The genes are TRBV29-1 and TRBJ1-2; no clear D. V dropped 5 bases and J dropped 8 bases, with 15 bases sitting between them. The CDR3 covers 12 residues. Germline CDR1 reads SQVTM; CDR2 reads ANQGSEA. The CDR3 sequence: CSVWVTPGGYTF. As DNA, the CDR3 is TGCAGCGTTTGGGTCACTCCTGGGGGCTACACCTTC.

CDR3 protein: CASSQETGGAGANVLTF. CDR3 DNA: TGCGCCAGCAGCCAAGAGACAGGAGGGGCTGGGGCCAACGTCCTGACTTTC. The chain uses TRBV4-3 and TRBJ2-6; D might be TRBD1 or TRBD2, each matching 6 bases. CDR1 LGHNA and CDR2 YSLEER come from the germline V gene. This CDR3 comprises 17 residues. V was cut by 0 bases and J by 2 bases, with 11 bases left in between.

V is TRBV11-2 and J is TRBJ2-7; 7 bases are shared with TRBD1. The germline gives CDR1 SGHAT, CDR2 FQNNGV. Trimming took 2 bases from V and 2 from J; bases not matched to a gene: 9. CDR3 size: 16 residues. The CDR3, as DNA: TGTGCCAGCAGCTTATTAAGAACAGGGACAGCCTACGAGCAGTACTTC. Its translation: CASSLLRTGTAYEQYF.

This clonotype appeared a few times. The J gene is TRBJ2-1, the V gene TRBV5-1, with 7 positions matching TRBD1. Germline assignment: CDR1 SGHRS and CDR2 YFSETQ. CDR3 length: 15 amino acids. V gave up 1 base and J gave up 12 bases; unmatched junction bases: 13. The CDR3 loop is CASSLLVRQGGLQFF. The CDR3 nucleotides are TGCGCCAGCAGCTTGCTCGTAAGACAGGGCGGCTTGCAGTTCTTC.

The sample holds a few counts of this clonotype. The chain links TRBV20-1 to TRBJ2-5; TRBD1 is a possible D gene (5 bases). Germline-derived CDR1 and CDR2 are DFQATT and SNEGSKA (reference sequence). The ends were cut back, 6 bases at V and 11 bases at J, with 19 bases in the middle. This CDR3 contains 12 residues. The CDR3 region is CSAGDSPIRQYF. CDR3 coding DNA: TGCAGTGCCGGAGACAGTCCAATTCGGCAGTACTTC.

This clonotype has only a few counts. V and J are TRBV5-8 and TRBJ1-4; TRBD1 might be the D (5 bases). The CDR3 loop spans 14 amino acids. Germline-derived CDR1 and CDR2 are SGHTS and YDEGEE. V was pared by 4 bases and J by 6 bases, with 13 bases between. The CDR3 loop is CASSPRLGDEKLFF. In DNA, the CDR3 is TGTGCCAGCAGCCCGCGGTTGGGGGATGAAAAACTGTTTTTT.

The sample holds a few counts of this clonotype. V and J are TRBV20-1 and TRBJ2-7, with TRBD2 matching 8 bases. With V trimmed by 0 bases and J by 3 bases, 10 bases remained unmatched. Germline-derived CDR1 and CDR2 are DFQATT and SNEGSKA (reference sequence). The CDR3 length is 16 residues. The CDR3 bases are TGCAGTGCTAGAGATCCCCAACGGGGGGGTCTCTACGAGCAGTACTTC. It yields the protein CSARDPQRGGLYEQYF.